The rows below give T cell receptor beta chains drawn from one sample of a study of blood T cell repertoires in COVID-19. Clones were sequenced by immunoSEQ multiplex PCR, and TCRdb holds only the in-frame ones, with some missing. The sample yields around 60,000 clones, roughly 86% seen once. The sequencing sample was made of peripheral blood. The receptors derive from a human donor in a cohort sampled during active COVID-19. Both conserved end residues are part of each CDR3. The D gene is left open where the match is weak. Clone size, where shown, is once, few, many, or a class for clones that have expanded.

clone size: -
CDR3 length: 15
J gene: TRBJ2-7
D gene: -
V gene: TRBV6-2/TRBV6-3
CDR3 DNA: TGTGCCAGCAGTTACTCCCAGAAAAACATATACGAGCAGTACTTC
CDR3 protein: CASSYSQKNIYEQYF

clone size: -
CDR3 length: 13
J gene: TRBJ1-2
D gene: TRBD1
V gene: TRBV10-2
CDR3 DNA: TGCGCCAGCAGGACTACAGGGGGCTATGGCTACACCTTC
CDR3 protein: CASRTTGGYGYTF

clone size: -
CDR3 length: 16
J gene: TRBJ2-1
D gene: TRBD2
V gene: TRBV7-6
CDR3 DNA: TGTGCCAGCAGCACACAAGCGGGGATTCCTTACAATGAGCAGTTCTTC
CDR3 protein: CASSTQAGIPYNEQFF

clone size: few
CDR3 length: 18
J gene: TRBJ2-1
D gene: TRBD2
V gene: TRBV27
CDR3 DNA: TGTGCCAGCAGTTTCGGCACAGGACTAGCGGGAGCGTACAATGAGCAGTTCTTC
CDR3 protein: CASSFGTGLAGAYNEQFF

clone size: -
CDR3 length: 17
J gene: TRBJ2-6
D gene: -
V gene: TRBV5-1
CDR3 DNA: TGCGCCAGCAGCCAAATGACAGGTAACTCTGGGGCCAACGTCCTGACTTTC
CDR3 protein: CASSQMTGNSGANVLTF

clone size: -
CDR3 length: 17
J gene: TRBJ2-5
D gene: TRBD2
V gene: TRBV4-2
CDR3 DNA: TGTGCCAGCAGCCGAACTCGTTTCGCGGGAGGGCAAGAGACCCAGTACTTC
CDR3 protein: CASSRTRFAGGQETQYF

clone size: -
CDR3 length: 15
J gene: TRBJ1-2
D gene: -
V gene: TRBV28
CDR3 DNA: TGTGCCAGCCGATCCGGGGGTACTGCTAACTATGGCTACACCTTC
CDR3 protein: CASRSGGTANYGYTF

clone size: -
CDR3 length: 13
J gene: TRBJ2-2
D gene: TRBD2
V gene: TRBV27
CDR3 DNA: TGTGCCAGCAGACTGGCGGGGGCCGGGGAGCTGTTTTTT
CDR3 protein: CASRLAGAGELFF

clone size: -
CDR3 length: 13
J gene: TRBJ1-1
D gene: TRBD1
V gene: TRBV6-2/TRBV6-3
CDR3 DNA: TGTGCCAGCAGTTCTCACAGGGGGGCTGAAGCTTTCTTT
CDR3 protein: CASSSHRGAEAFF

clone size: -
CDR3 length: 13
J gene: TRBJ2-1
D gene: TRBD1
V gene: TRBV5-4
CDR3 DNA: TGTGCCAGCAGCTGGGACAGAGACAATGAGCAGTTCTTC
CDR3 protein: CASSWDRDNEQFF

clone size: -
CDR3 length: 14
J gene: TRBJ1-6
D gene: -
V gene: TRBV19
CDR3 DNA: TGTGCCAGTAGTGGCAGGGCGTATAATTCACCCCTCCACTTT
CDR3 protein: CASSGRAYNSPLHF

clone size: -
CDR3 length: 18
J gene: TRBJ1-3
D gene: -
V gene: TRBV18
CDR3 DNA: TGTGCCAGCTCACCACGGGGGCGGCAGGACAGCTCTGGAAACACCATATATTTT
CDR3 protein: CASSPRGRQDSSGNTIYF

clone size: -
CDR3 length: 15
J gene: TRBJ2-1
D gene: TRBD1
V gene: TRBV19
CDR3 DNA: TGTGTCAGTAGTAGGACAGGGAGCTCCTACAATGAGCAGTTCTTC
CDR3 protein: CVSSRTGSSYNEQFF

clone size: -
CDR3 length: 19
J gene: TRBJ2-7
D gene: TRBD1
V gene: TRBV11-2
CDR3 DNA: TGTGCCAGCAGCTTAGGATTTAAGGGGGCGCGGACAGGGGGATACGAGCAGTACTTC
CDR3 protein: CASSLGFKGARTGGYEQYF

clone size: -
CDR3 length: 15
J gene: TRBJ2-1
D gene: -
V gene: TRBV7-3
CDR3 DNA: TGTGCCAGCAGCTTAACGGGAGATTCTTACAATGAGCAGTTCTTC
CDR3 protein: CASSLTGDSYNEQFF